These T cell receptor beta chains were read from a single sample in a study of chemoradiotherapy in HPV16-positive cancers. Measured with immunoSEQ multiplex PCR; TCRdb has only the in-frame clones, and not every one. The sample includes more than 30,000 clones, 89% of them seen just once. Sample: blood, taken from a patient who underwent chemoradiotherapy. Receptor source: a human donor with HPV-associated anogenital cancer. The CDR3 runs from the conserved cysteine through the conserved F or W. The D gene is left open where the match is weak. Part of the rows lack a size; the others show once, few, many or a class for expanded clones.

v_call,clone_size,d_call,j_call,cdr3_nt,cdr3_aa
TRBV9,once,NA,TRBJ2-7,TGTGCCAGCACCTCCTCTCCGGAGGGCAGCCACGAGCAGTACTTC,CASTSSPEGSHEQYF
TRBV19,NA,TRBD2,TRBJ2-1,TGTGCCAGTAGTGTCGCTAGCGGGACCGACTACAATGAGCAGTTCTTC,CASSVASGTDYNEQFF
TRBV6-5,once,NA,TRBJ2-5,TGTGCCAGCAGTTACTCGAGAAGTCTGGAGACCCAGTACTTC,CASSYSRSLETQYF
TRBV2,NA,NA,TRBJ2-1,TGTGCCAGCAGTGAAGTCCGGAGTAACTACAATGAGCAGTTCTTC,CASSEVRSNYNEQFF
TRBV9,NA,NA,TRBJ2-3,TGTGCCAGCAGTCAGAGGGGGGAGGGCCCCTTCTCCGATACGCAGTATTTT,CASSQRGEGPFSDTQYF
TRBV9,NA,TRBD2,TRBJ2-7,TGTGCCAGCAGCGTAACGTCTAGCGGGAGCGAGCAGTACTTC,CASSVTSSGSEQYF
TRBV4-2,NA,NA,TRBJ1-1,TGTGCCAGCAGCCAAGGGGTGGAACCCCAGGTTCTCTTT,CASSQGVEPQVLF
TRBV7-8,NA,NA,TRBJ2-5,TGTGCCAGCAGCTTCTTGGGGGAGACCCAGTACTTC,CASSFLGETQYF
TRBV21-1,NA,NA,TRBJ1-6,TGTGCCAGCACCAGGGGGGTGGGGATCCATAATTCACCCCTCCACTTT,CASTRGVGIHNSPLHF
TRBV6-6,NA,NA,TRBJ1-1,TGTGCCAGCAGCGGGAGCATCACTGAAGCTTTCTTT,CASSGSITEAFF
TRBV7-2,few,TRBD1,TRBJ2-7,TGTGCCAGCAGCTTAGGTAGGACAGGGAGTTACGAGCAGTACTTC,CASSLGRTGSYEQYF
TRBV18,NA,NA,TRBJ2-7,TGTGCCTCGGGTGGCGCCGCCTCCTACGAGCAGTACTTC,CASGGAASYEQYF
TRBV19,NA,TRBD1,TRBJ1-5,TGTGCCAGTAGTATGGGACAGAAGAATCAGCCCCAGCATTTT,CASSMGQKNQPQHF
TRBV19,NA,TRBD2,TRBJ2-1,TGTGCCAGTAGTATAGGACTAGCGCCTCATTACAATGAGCAGTTCTTC,CASSIGLAPHYNEQFF
TRBV15,NA,TRBD1,TRBJ1-5,TGTGCCACCTCCGGACAGGGGGCGCGTCAGCCCCAGCATTTT,CATSGQGARQPQHF
TRBV18,NA,TRBD1,TRBJ1-1,TGTGCCAGCTCACCTGCCGGGACAGCAAACACTGAAGCTTTCTTT,CASSPAGTANTEAFF
TRBV13,NA,NA,TRBJ1-1,TGTGCCAGCAGCTGGCCGGGGGGCACTGAAGCTTTCTTT,CASSWPGGTEAFF
TRBV7-2,NA,NA,TRBJ2-3,TGTGCCAGCAGCTTAGACACAGATACGCAGTATTTT,CASSLDTDTQYF
TRBV6-5,NA,TRBD2,TRBJ2-7,TGTGCCAGCAGTTCCCCGAGGGGGACTAGCTACCACGAGCAGTACTTC,CASSSPRGTSYHEQYF
TRBV19,NA,TRBD1,TRBJ2-2,TGTGCCGTTCAAACAGGGGGCGGCGGGGAGCTGTTTTTT,CAVQTGGGGELFF
TRBV10-3,NA,TRBD2,TRBJ2-3,TGTGCCATCAGCGGACCTAGCGGTCTTCGGGATACGCAGTATTTT,CAISGPSGLRDTQYF
TRBV10-3,once,TRBD2,TRBJ2-4,TGTGCCATCAGTGAGGGGAGGGGCCTTGACATTCAGTACTTC,CAISEGRGLDIQYF
TRBV28,NA,NA,TRBJ2-7,TGTGCCAGCAGGAGAAGCGGACAGAACTACGAGCAGTACTTC,CASRRSGQNYEQYF
TRBV15,NA,NA,TRBJ1-2,TGTGCCACCAGCAGAGGGAGGGAGGGTGGCTATGGCTACACCTTC,CATSRGREGGYGYTF
TRBV27,NA,TRBD1,TRBJ1-3,TGTGCCAGCACCGTAGGACAGGCCATCTCTGGAAACACCATATATTTT,CASTVGQAISGNTIYF
TRBV19,few,TRBD1,TRBJ1-6,TGTGCCAGTAAGGGACAGGAGGGCGCACCCCTCCACTTT,CASKGQEGAPLHF
TRBV6-6,NA,TRBD1,TRBJ1-5,TGTGCCAGCAGTTACTCGACAGGGGGACTCAATCAGCCCCAGCATTTT,CASSYSTGGLNQPQHF
TRBV11-2,NA,TRBD2,TRBJ2-5,TGTGCCAGCAGCTTAGACGGACTAGCGGGGGCACAAGAGACCCAGTACTTC,CASSLDGLAGAQETQYF
TRBV6-1,once,NA,TRBJ1-4,TGTGCCAGCAGTGAAGATAGGAGACTAGTACCTAATGAAAAACTGTTTTTT,CASSEDRRLVPNEKLFF
TRBV9,NA,NA,TRBJ2-7,TGTGCCAGCAGCGTAGAGCCGCTTCGGGGAGAGCAGTACTTC,CASSVEPLRGEQYF
TRBV5-6,NA,NA,TRBJ2-7,TGTGCCAGCAGCCCCGGGCCCCGTTGGCCCTACGAGCAGTACTTC,CASSPGPRWPYEQYF
TRBV6-7,NA,TRBD2,TRBJ2-1,TGTGCCAGCAGTCATACAAGACTAGCGGAGACCAATGAGCAGTTCTTC,CASSHTRLAETNEQFF
TRBV6-6,NA,TRBD1,TRBJ1-5,TGTGCCAGCAGTCAGGGGGGAGGCCAGCCCCAGCATTTT,CASSQGGGQPQHF